The 7 T cell receptor beta chains in this list originate from one sample, sequenced in a study of CD8 T cells in ankylosing spondylitis. In TCRdb, the 5' RACE reads were re-called with MiXCR into one record per CDR3 protein. Of roughly 250,000 distinct CDR3 sequences detected, approximately 9% appear once; the ten largest clones hold under 7.5%. The sequenced sample was blood, either unsorted or a sorted T cell fraction (not recorded which). Every receptor here comes from a male donor with ankylosing spondylitis or in good health (not recorded which).

This clonotype was detected many times. This chain links TRBV9 with TRBJ1-1; D gene uncertain. Deletions cut 2 bases from V and 3 bases from J, with 11 bases between. The CDR3 consists of 14 residues. Germline CDR1 and CDR2: SGDLS and YYNGEE. Here the CDR3 reads CASSVQAGDTEAFF. The CDR3 DNA follows: TGTGCCAGCAGCGTCCAGGCCGGAGACACTGAAGCTTTCTTT.

In this sample, this clonotype turned up many times. J is TRBJ2-7 and V is TRBV4-3; weak D call: TRBD1 (6 bases). Germline CDR1 is LGHNA and CDR2 is YSLEER. With 4 bases removed from V and 2 bases from J, the gap between germline ends came to 15 bases. This CDR3 comprises 15 residues. In DNA form, the CDR3 reads TGCGCCAGCAGCCCAGTAGCCTCAGGGGCCTACGAGCAGTACTTC. The encoded protein is CASSPVASGAYEQYF.

This clonotype appeared many times. The chain uses TRBV6-5 and TRBJ1-6; possibly TRBD1 for D (6 bases). This CDR3 is built from 14 residues. V gave up 2 bases and J gave up 9 bases, with 11 bases separating them. Germline lookup yields CDR1 MNHEY and CDR2 SVGAGI. CDR3 loop: CASSYLQGSSPLHF. As DNA, the CDR3 is TGTGCCAGCAGTTACCTTCAGGGGAGTTCACCCCTCCACTTT.

V gene TRBV5-1 combines with J gene TRBJ2-4; D might be TRBD1 or TRBD2, each matching 5 bases. CDR1 and CDR2 (germline): SGHRS, YFSETQ. Trimming left V 3 bases short and J 0 bases short, with 16 bases between. This CDR3 has 17 amino acids. CDR3 bases: TGCGCCAGCAGCTGGCCCGCCGAGGGGCTAGCCAAAAACATTCAGTACTTC. Its protein is CASSWPAEGLAKNIQYF.

This clonotype was seen many times. The chain has TRBV12-3 or TRBV12-4 and TRBJ2-3; D remains ambiguous. The CDR3 runs to 14 residues. V was clipped by 3 bases and J by 0 bases, with 7 bases between them. The CDR3 is CASSLWGSTDTQYF. The CDR3 DNA reads TGTGCCAGCAGTTTGTGGGGTAGCACAGATACGCAGTATTTT.

Many counts were recorded for this clonotype. Here the CDR3 DNA reads TGTGCCAGCACCCCACCCAGGACTAGAGATACAGATACGCAGTATTTT. It translates to CASTPPRTRDTDTQYF. V is TRBV2 and J is TRBJ2-3, with 7 bases matching TRBD2. CDR3 length equals 16 residues. The trim removed 7 bases at V and 3 bases at J, leaving 13 bases unmatched. Per the germline V gene, CDR1 is SNHLY and CDR2 is FYNNEI.

This clonotype was seen many times. The chain employs TRBV7-6 and TRBJ2-1, with a tentative D call TRBD2 (6 bases). V was pared by 4 bases and J by 3 bases, with 13 bases between. The CDR3 runs to 15 residues. Germline CDR1 SGHVS, CDR2 FNYEAQ. CDR3 protein: CASSSLGGFYNEQFF. The CDR3 DNA reads as TGTGCCAGCAGCTCCCTGGGGGGATTCTACAATGAGCAGTTCTTC.